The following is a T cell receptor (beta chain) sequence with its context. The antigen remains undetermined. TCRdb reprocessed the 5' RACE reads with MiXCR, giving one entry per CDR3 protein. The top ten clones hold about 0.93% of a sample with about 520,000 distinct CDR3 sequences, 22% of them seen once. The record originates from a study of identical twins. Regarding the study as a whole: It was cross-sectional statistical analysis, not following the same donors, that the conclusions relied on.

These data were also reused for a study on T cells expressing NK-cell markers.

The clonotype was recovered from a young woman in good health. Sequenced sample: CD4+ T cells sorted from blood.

CDR3 sequence (DNA): TGTGCCAGCAGCGCCCGGACCGAAGAGACCCAGTACTTC. This codes for CASSARTEETQYF. The chain has TRBV3-1 and TRBJ2-5; no clear D gene. The germline gives CDR1 LGHDT, CDR2 YNNKEL (reference sequence). V lost 5 bases and J 3 bases, leaving 10 bases between the germline ends. The CDR3 is made up of 13 amino acids.